This passage covers 21 T cell receptor beta chains from one sample sequenced in a study of blood T cell repertoires in COVID-19. Profiling relied on immunoSEQ multiplex PCR, and the TCRdb table lists in-frame clones only, not all of them. The table shows 200,000 to 250,000 clones, with roughly 76% occurring only once. The specimen was peripheral blood. These receptors all stem from a woman over 75 with COVID-19, enrolled during active disease.

The V and J genes are TRBV18 and TRBJ1-1, with a possible D match to TRBD1 (6 bases). Germline loops: CDR1 KGHSH, CDR2 LQKENI. This CDR3 has 16 amino acids. V dropped 5 bases and J dropped 0 bases, with 16 bases sitting between them. CDR3 DNA: TGTGCCAGCTCATTAACAGGGTCGGGGTTGAACACTGAAGCTTTCTTT. Residues: CASSLTGSGLNTEAFF.

V and J are TRBV9 and TRBJ2-1; 10 bases map to TRBD2. The germline CDR1 and CDR2 sequences are SGDLS and YYNGEE. The CDR3 sequence is 14 residues long. V trimming: 3 bases; J trimming: 8 bases; junction bases outside the gene matches: 5. CDR3 in amino acids: CASSAGTSAHEQFF. The CDR3 coding sequence is TGTGCCAGCAGCGCCGGGACTAGCGCCCATGAGCAGTTCTTC.

This chain uses TRBV5-1 with TRBJ1-3; 7 nucleotides line up with TRBD1. The V and J ends lost 4 bases and 0 bases, in that order; junction bases with no gene match: 4. Per the germline V gene, CDR1 is SGHRS and CDR2 is YFSETQ. This CDR3 has 15 residues. Here the CDR3 reads CASSVDRASGNTIYF. The CDR3 bases are TGCGCCAGCAGCGTAGACAGGGCCTCTGGAAACACCATATATTTT.

The sample holds a few counts of this clone. The rearrangement uses TRBV5-4 and TRBJ1-1; D is ambiguous. The CDR3 spans 15 residues. Between the trimmed V and J ends, which lost 3 bases and 0 bases, there was a span of 12 bases. Germline-derived CDR1 and CDR2 are SGHNT and YYREEE (reference sequence). The CDR3 nucleotides read TGTGCCAGCAGCTGGGGAGGCCAGCTGAACACTGAAGCTTTCTTT. It translates to CASSWGGQLNTEAFF. The full variable domain, rest sourced from reference TRBV5-4 and TRBJ1-1, is ETGVTQSPTHLIKTRGQQVTLRCSSQSGHNTVSWYQQALGQGPQFIFQYYREEENGRGNFPPRFSGLQFPNYSSELNVNALELDDSALYLCASSWGGQLNTEAFFGQGTRLTVV.

The rearrangement uses TRBV5-4 and TRBJ2-7; D remains ambiguous. The CDR3 has 14 residues. Between the trimmed V and J ends, which lost 0 bases and 3 bases, there was a span of 10 bases. CDR1 is SGHNT and CDR2 is YYREEE in the germline V gene (reference sequence). The CDR3 spells CASSLERLSYEQYF. CDR3 nucleotide sequence: TGTGCCAGCAGCTTGGAAAGACTCAGCTACGAGCAGTACTTC.

The CDR3 protein is CASSRRTGVSYEQYF. CDR3 bases: TGTGCCAGCAGCCGGAGGACAGGGGTCTCCTACGAGCAGTACTTC. This rearrangement joins TRBV7-6 to TRBJ2-7; 9 nucleotides line up with TRBD1. Germline V gives CDR1 SGHVS, CDR2 FNYEAQ. V was pared by 5 bases and J by 0 bases, with 5 bases of the junction left unmatched. The CDR3 is 15 residues long.

A single count supports this clone. V usage is TRBV5-4 and J usage is TRBJ1-1, with 8 positions matching TRBD1. The CDR3 contains 17 residues. V gave up 4 bases and J gave up 2 bases; unmatched junction bases: 13. CDR1 and CDR2 from the germline V gene are SGHNT and YYREEE (reference sequence). The DNA for the CDR3 is TGTGCCAGCAGCCCTGCTAGTTACAGGGGGAAAAACACTGAAGCTTTCTTT. It specifies CASSPASYRGKNTEAFF.

Only a few counts were recorded for this clone. The chain is built from TRBV27 and TRBJ1-4; D perhaps matches TRBD1 (5 bases). V lost 5 bases and J 2 bases, leaving 9 bases between the germline ends. This CDR3 comprises 14 residues. In germline, CDR1 is MNHEY, CDR2 SMNVEV (reference sequence). CDR3 sequence: CASSPGSTNEKLFF. Here the CDR3 DNA reads TGTGCCAGCAGTCCAGGGTCCACTAATGAAAAACTGTTTTTT. The entire variable domain, with the rest obtained from reference TRBV27 and TRBJ1-4, is as follows: EAQVTQNPRYLITVTGKKLTVTCSQNMNHEYMSWYRQDPGLGLRQIYYSMNVEVTDKGDVPEGYKVSRKEKRNFPLILESPSPNQTSLYFCASSPGSTNEKLFFGSGTQLSVL.

The chain uses TRBV28 and TRBJ2-1; TRBD1 might be the D (5 bases). V dropped 6 bases and J dropped 3 bases, with 9 bases sitting between them. Germline CDR1 MDHEN, CDR2 SYDVKM. The CDR3 runs to 13 residues. The CDR3 DNA sequence: TGTGCCAGCAGCCTACAGGACTACAATGAGCAGTTCTTC. Its protein product is CASSLQDYNEQFF.

This clone was observed a handful of times. The chain couples TRBV11-3 to TRBJ2-5; a possible D gene is TRBD1 (6 bases). The ends were cut back, 1 base at V and 2 bases at J, with 17 bases in the middle. CDR1 SGHNT and CDR2 YENEEA come from the germline V gene. The CDR3 is made up of 17 amino acids. This CDR3 reads CASSLGRGSWAQETQYF. CDR3 DNA sequence: TGTGCCAGCAGCTTAGGAAGGGGGAGCTGGGCGCAAGAGACCCAGTACTTC.

The chain recombines TRBV3-1 (or the pseudogene TRBV3-2) with TRBJ2-7; maybe TRBD1 (6 bases). Trimming pared 6 bases from V and 0 bases from J, leaving 18 bases between. CDR3 length equals 16 residues. Germline CDR1 reads LGHDT; CDR2 reads YNNKEL (reference sequence). This chain's CDR3 is CASRKKQGEHSYEQYF. CDR3 DNA: TGTGCCAGCAGGAAAAAACAGGGCGAACACTCCTACGAGCAGTACTTC.

The V and J genes are TRBV6-2 or TRBV6-3 and TRBJ1-2, with 11 bases that match TRBD1. Germline assignment: CDR1 MNHEY and CDR2 SVGEGT. The CDR3 loop spans 14 amino acids. V was pared by 6 bases and J by 13 bases, with 13 bases of the junction left unmatched. The CDR3 DNA follows: TGTGCCAGCAGCGGACAGGGGGCCCTACCGTCGGCCACCTTC. Residues: CASSGQGALPSATF.

In its sample, this clone was seen once. The chain carries TRBV6-5 and TRBJ2-1; D unresolved. Trimming took 2 bases from V and 3 from J, leaving 5 bases between them. Germline CDR1 MNHEY, CDR2 SVGAGI. CDR3 length equals 13 residues. The CDR3 region has the DNA TGTGCCAGCAGTTACGGAGACTACAATGAGCAGTTCTTC. Its translation is CASSYGDYNEQFF.

The gene calls are TRBV5-5 and TRBJ2-7, with a possible D match to TRBD1 (6 bases). CDR1 and CDR2 from the germline V gene are SGHKS and YYEKEE (reference sequence). V dropped 2 bases and J dropped 3 bases, with 15 bases sitting between them. The CDR3 extends over 15 amino acids. The chain's CDR3 is CASSLFDGQHYEQYF. The CDR3 nucleotides read TGTGCCAGCAGCTTATTCGACGGACAGCACTACGAGCAGTACTTC.

This chain connects TRBV5-4 to TRBJ2-7; D is uncertain. The V gene lost 2 bases and the J gene lost 0 bases, with 15 bases spanning the gap. The CDR3 totals 16 residues. Germline values: CDR1 SGHNT, CDR2 YYREEE (reference sequence). The CDR3 region is CASSLMGSLSSYEQYF. The CDR3 DNA sequence: TGTGCCAGCAGCTTAATGGGCTCCCTGAGCTCCTACGAGCAGTACTTC.

J is TRBJ1-1 and V is TRBV3-1 (or the pseudogene TRBV3-2); D is unresolved. Trimming cost V 5 bases and J 7 bases, with 14 bases left between them. Germline values: CDR1 LGHDT, CDR2 YNNKEL (reference sequence). The CDR3 contains 13 residues. The CDR3 loop is CASSTYGENEAFF. The DNA of the CDR3 is TGTGCCAGCAGCACCTACGGGGAGAATGAAGCTTTCTTT.

This chain uses TRBV6-1 with TRBJ2-7, with D unclear. The CDR3 sequence is 15 residues long. Trimming left V 0 bases short and J 2 bases short, with 11 bases between. Germline CDR1 MNHNS, CDR2 SASEGT. The CDR3 reads CASSEALQDTYEQYF. As DNA, the CDR3 is TGTGCCAGCAGTGAAGCGCTTCAGGATACCTACGAGCAGTACTTC.

The genes are TRBV12-3 or TRBV12-4 and TRBJ1-1; D is possibly TRBD1 (5 bases). Deletions cut 0 bases from V and 11 bases from J, with 10 bases between. The CDR3 sequence is 12 residues long. The CDR3 DNA sequence: TGTGCCAGCAGTTTAGCAGGGGCTGGTGCTTTCTTT. Translated, it gives CASSLAGAGAFF.

The genes are TRBV11-1 and TRBJ2-1, with unresolved D. This CDR3 comprises 11 residues. Trimming shortened V by 5 bases and J by 4 bases, and 3 bases separated the two germline ends. Germline V gene lookup returns CDR1 SGHAT and CDR2 FQDESV (reference sequence). CDR3 DNA: TGTGCCAGCAGCCCTTACAATGAGCAGTTCTTC. This sequence encodes CASSPYNEQFF.

The chain is built from TRBV3-1 (or the pseudogene TRBV3-2) and TRBJ2-4, with 8 bases identical to TRBD2. CDR1 and CDR2 from the germline V gene are LGHDT and YNNKEL (reference sequence). The V segment lost 3 bases and the J segment 8 bases; nucleotides outside the gene matches: 9. This CDR3 has 15 residues. CDR3 region: CASSQARGAPDIQYF. The CDR3 DNA is TGTGCCAGCAGCCAGGCGCGGGGGGCGCCGGACATTCAGTACTTC.

J is TRBJ1-1 and V is TRBV19; D perhaps matches TRBD1 (5 bases). This CDR3 has 18 residues. Germline V gives CDR1 LNHDA, CDR2 SQIVND (reference sequence). Trimming removed 2 bases at V and 1 base at J, with 20 bases between. CDR3 residues: CASSISVWAGRTNTEAFF. In DNA, the CDR3 is TGTGCCAGTAGTATATCAGTTTGGGCAGGGAGGACGAACACTGAAGCTTTCTTT.